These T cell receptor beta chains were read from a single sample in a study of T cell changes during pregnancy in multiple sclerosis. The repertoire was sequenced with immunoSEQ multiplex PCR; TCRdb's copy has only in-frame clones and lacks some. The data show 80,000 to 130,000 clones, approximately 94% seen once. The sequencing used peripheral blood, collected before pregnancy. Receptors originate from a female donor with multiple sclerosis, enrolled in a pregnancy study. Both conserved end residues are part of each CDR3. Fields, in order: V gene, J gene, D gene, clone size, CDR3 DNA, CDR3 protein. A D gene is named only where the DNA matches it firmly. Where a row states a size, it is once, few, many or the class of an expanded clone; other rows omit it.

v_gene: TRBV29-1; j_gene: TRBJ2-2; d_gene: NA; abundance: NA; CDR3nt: TGCAGCGTTTTGGGGGCTAACACCGGGGAGCTGTTTTTT; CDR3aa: CSVLGANTGELFF
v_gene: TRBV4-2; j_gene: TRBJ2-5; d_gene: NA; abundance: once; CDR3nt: TGTGCCAGCAGCTCGCAGAGGGAGACCCAGTACTTC; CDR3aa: CASSSQRETQYF
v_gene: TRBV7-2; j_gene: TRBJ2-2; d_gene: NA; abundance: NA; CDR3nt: TGTGCCAGCAGCTTACAGGGATCGAACACCGGGGAGCTGTTTTTT; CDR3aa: CASSLQGSNTGELFF
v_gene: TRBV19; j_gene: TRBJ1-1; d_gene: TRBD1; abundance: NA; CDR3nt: TGTGCCACTAGGCCACAGGGGGAGGCTGAAGCTTTCTTT; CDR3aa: CATRPQGEAEAFF
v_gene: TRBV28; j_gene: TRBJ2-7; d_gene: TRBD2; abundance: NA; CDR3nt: TGTGCCAGCACAGGTTTCTTCCTAGCGGGAGGAGCGTCCTACGAGCAGTACTTC; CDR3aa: CASTGFFLAGGASYEQYF
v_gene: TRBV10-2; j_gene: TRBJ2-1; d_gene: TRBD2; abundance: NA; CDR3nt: TGCGCCAGCAGACGGACTAGCGGGAGCTCCTACAATGAGCAGTTCTTC; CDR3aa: CASRRTSGSSYNEQFF
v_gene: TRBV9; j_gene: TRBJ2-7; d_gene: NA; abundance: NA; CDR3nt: TGTGCCAGCAGCGTAGGAGGGACAACCTACGAGCAGTACTTC; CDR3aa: CASSVGGTTYEQYF
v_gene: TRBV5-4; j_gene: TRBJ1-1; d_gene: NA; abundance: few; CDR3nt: TGTGCCAGCAGCAAACTATTGAACACTGAAGCTTTCTTT; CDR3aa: CASSKLLNTEAFF
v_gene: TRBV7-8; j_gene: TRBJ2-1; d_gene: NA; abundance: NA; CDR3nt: TGTGCCAGCAGCCCCCAGAGGGCGACTAGTGGCAATGAGCAGTTCTTC; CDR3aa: CASSPQRATSGNEQFF
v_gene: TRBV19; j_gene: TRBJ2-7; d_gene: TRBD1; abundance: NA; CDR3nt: TGTGCCAGTAGTCCCGGACAGGGTCCCTACGAGCAGTACTTC; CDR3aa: CASSPGQGPYEQYF
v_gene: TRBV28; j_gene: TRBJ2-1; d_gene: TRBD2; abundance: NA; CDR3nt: TGTGCCAGCAGTCCGCAGCGGGGAAACAATGAGCAGTTCTTC; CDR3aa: CASSPQRGNNEQFF
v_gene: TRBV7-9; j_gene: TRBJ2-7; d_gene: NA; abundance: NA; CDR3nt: TGTGCCAGCAGCTTTATTGGGGACTTGGGCGAGCAGTACTTC; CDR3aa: CASSFIGDLGEQYF
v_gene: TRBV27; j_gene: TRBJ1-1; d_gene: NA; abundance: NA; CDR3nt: TGTGCCAGCAGTTTATCTGGGGCTATGACTGAAGCTTTCTTT; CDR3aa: CASSLSGAMTEAFF
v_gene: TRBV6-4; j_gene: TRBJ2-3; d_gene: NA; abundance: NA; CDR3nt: TGTGCCAGCAGGCCATCAGTTGATACGCAGTATTTT; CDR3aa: CASRPSVDTQYF
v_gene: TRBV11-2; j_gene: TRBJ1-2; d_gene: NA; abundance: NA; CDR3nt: TGTGCCAGCAGCGCCTTAAGGGGTTTTTTGGATGGCTACACCTTC; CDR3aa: CASSALRGFLDGYTF
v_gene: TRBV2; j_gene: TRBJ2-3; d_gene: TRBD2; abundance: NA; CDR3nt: TGTGCCAGCAGCAGGGCTAGCGGGGACACAGATACGCAGTATTTT; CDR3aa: CASSRASGDTDTQYF
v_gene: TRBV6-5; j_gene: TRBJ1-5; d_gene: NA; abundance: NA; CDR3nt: TGTGCCAGAATCGACCGAAGTGACAGTCAGCCCCAGCATTTT; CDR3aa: CARIDRSDSQPQHF
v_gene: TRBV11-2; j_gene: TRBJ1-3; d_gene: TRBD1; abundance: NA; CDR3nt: TGTGCCAGCAGCTCTAGGACAGGCTCTGGAAACACCATATATTTT; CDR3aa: CASSSRTGSGNTIYF
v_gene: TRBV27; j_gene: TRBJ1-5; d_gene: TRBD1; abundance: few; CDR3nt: TGTGCCAGCAGCGATATGACAGGGCGAGGTCAGCCCCAGCATTTT; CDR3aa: CASSDMTGRGQPQHF
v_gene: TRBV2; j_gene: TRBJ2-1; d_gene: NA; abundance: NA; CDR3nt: TGTGCCAGCAGTGAATCATCGAGCTCCTACAATGAGCAGTTCTTC; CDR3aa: CASSESSSSYNEQFF
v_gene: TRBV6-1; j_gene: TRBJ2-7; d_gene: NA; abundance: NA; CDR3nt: TGTGCCAGCAGTGGACTAGTAATCTCCTACGAGCAGTACTTC; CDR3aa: CASSGLVISYEQYF
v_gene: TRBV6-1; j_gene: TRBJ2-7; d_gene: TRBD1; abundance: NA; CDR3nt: TGTGCCAGCAGACAGGGGTATGAGCTTGAGCAGTACTTC; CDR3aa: CASRQGYELEQYF
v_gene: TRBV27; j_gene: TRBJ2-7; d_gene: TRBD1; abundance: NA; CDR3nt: TGTGCCAGCAGTTACAGGGGTGGCTACGAGCAGTACTTC; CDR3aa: CASSYRGGYEQYF
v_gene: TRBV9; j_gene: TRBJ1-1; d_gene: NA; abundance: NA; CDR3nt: TGTGCCAGCAGCGCCCTTTTGAGCTCGACTGAAGCTTTCTTT; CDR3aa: CASSALLSSTEAFF
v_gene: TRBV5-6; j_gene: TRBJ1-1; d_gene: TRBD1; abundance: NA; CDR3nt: TGTGCCAGCAGCCGGACAGGAAGGAACACTGAAGCTTTCTTT; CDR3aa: CASSRTGRNTEAFF
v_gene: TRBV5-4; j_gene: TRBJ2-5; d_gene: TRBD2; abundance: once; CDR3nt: TGTGCCAGCAGCCTGGGACTAGCGAGGGAGACCCAGTACTTC; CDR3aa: CASSLGLARETQYF
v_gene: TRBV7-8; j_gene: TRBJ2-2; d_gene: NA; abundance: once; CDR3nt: TGTGCCAGCAGCTTAGGAGGTACCTTTTCATACACCGGGGAGCTGTTTTTT; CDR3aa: CASSLGGTFSYTGELFF
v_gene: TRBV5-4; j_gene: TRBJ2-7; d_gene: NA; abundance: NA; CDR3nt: TGTGCCAGCAGCTTGGACAGCAGACCCTACGAGCAGTACTTC; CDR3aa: CASSLDSRPYEQYF
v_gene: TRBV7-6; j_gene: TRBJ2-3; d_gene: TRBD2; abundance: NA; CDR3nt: TGTGCCAGCAGCTTGTTTAGCGGGACTAGCACAGATACGCAGTATTTT; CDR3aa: CASSLFSGTSTDTQYF
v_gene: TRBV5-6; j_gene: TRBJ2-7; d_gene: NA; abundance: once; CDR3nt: TGTGCCAGCAGCTCCGGCGGAATGCCAGAGCAGTACTTC; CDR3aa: CASSSGGMPEQYF
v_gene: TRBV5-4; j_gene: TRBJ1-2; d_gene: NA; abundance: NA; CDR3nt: TGTGCCAGCAGCTTGAAGGGGGGGTACGGCTACACCTTC; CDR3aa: CASSLKGGYGYTF
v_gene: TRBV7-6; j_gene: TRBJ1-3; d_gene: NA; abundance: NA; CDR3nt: TGTGCCAGCAGCCCCCGTCCCCAGGGAATGGCTGGAAACACCATATATTTT; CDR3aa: CASSPRPQGMAGNTIYF
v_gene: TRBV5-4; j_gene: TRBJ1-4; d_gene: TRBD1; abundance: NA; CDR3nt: TGTGCCAGCAGCTCACAGGGGGTCCTGGATGAAAAACTGTTTTTT; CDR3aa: CASSSQGVLDEKLFF
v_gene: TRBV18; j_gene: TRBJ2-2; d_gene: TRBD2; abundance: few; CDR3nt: TGTGCCAGCTCACCTCTAAGCGGGAGGAACACCGGGGAGCTGTTTTTT; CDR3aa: CASSPLSGRNTGELFF
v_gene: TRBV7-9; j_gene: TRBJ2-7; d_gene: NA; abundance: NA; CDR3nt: TGTGCCAGCAGCCCGGCAGGCTCCTACGAGCAGTACTTC; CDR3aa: CASSPAGSYEQYF
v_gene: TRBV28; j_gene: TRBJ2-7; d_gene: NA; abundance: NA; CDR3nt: TGTGCCAGCAGTTCTGGGGCCATGCCGAGCTACGAGCAGTACTTC; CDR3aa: CASSSGAMPSYEQYF
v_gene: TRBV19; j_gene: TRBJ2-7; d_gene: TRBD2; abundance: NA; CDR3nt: TGTGCCAGTAGTATAGGTAGCGGGCCTGGCGAGCAGTACTTC; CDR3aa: CASSIGSGPGEQYF
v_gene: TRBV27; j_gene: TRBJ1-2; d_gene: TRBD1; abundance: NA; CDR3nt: TGTGCCAGCAGTTTATGGGCAGGGGGCAGCTATGGCTACACCTTC; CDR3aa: CASSLWAGGSYGYTF
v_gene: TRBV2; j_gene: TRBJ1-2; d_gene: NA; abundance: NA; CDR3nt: TGTGCCAGCAGTGCGCCAGTTGGTGGCTACACCTTC; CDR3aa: CASSAPVGGYTF
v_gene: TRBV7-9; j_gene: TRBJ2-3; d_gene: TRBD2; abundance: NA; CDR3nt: TGTGCCAGCAGCTTTCTAGCGGGAGGGACAGATACGCAGTATTTT; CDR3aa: CASSFLAGGTDTQYF
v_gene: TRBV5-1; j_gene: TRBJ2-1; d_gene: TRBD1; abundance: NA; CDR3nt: TGCGCCAGCAGCGCCGGGACAGGGACGAACAATGAGCAGTTCTTC; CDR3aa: CASSAGTGTNNEQFF
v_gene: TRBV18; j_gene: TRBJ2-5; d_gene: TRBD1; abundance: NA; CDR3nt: TGTGCCAGCTCACTGGGACAGCAAGAGACCCAGTACTTC; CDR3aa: CASSLGQQETQYF
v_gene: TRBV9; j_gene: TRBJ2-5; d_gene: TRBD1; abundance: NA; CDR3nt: TGTGCCAGCAGCTCCGCAGGGGGCCAAGAGACCCAGTACTTC; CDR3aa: CASSSAGGQETQYF
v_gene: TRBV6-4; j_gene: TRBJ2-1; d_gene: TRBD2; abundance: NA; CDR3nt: TGTGCCAGCAGTGGACAGCGGGAGGGCCAGAATGAGCAGTTCTTC; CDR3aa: CASSGQREGQNEQFF
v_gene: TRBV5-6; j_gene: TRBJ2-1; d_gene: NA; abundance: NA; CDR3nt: TGTGCCAGCAGCGGACTCTACAATGAGCAGTTCTTC; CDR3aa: CASSGLYNEQFF
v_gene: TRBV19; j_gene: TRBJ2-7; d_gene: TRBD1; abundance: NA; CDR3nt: TGTGCCAGTGGCCCCGGGACAGGGTCTGCCGAGCAGTACTTC; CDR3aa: CASGPGTGSAEQYF
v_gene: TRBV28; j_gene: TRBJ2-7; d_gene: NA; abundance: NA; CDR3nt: TGTGCCAGCAGTTTCGACGGAGGACGTAGAGTTGCCTGGGAGCAGTACTTC; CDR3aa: CASSFDGGRRVAWEQYF
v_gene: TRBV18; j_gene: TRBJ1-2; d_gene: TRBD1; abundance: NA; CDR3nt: TGTGCCAGCTCACCACCGGTGGACAGGAGACCTGATGGCTACACCTTC; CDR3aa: CASSPPVDRRPDGYTF